The source of this T cell receptor (beta chain) is a study of read filtering for tumor transcriptome and immune sequencing. The wider study: Revised staging placed roughly 8 patients in R-ISS I, some 17 in II, more than five in III. Transcriptome libraries were built from DNase-treated RNA.

Many counts were recorded for this clonotype. Its antigen is unidentified. CDR3 size: 12 residues. CDR1 MDHEN and CDR2 SYDVKM come from the germline V gene. The germline V and J ends were trimmed by 6 bases and 7 bases, with 10 bases remaining between them. Study conclusions and caveats: IR-seq and RNA-seq agreed better without single-read clonotypes.

This library used 300 to 450 ng RNA and molecular barcoded adaptors spanning alpha/delta and beta/gamma chains. TCRdb fed the reads into MiXCR, producing one record per CDR3 protein. The table lists tens of thousands of distinct CDR3 sequences, about 13% of them singletons, with around a quarter in the top ten. The sequencing sample was made of a population of CD138-negative cells sorted from bone marrow. The source of this sequence is a donor at least 40 years old with multiple myeloma. The chain carries TRBV28 and TRBJ2-4; D gene ambiguous. The CDR3 DNA sequence: TGTGCCAGCAGGGCCCGGTTTAACATTCAGTACTTC. Protein sequence: CASRARFNIQYF.